This TCR delta chain is from a study of γδ T cells in repeated Plasmodium falciparum infection. Study context: Samples were taken at baseline, before some infections, and 21 days after each. Broader study findings: Vdelta2-negative gammadelta repertoires appeared less diverse and less shared in Malian than Australian children. Vgamma9/Vdelta2+ repertoires stayed stably polyclonal over time and infection.

TRG and TRD sequences were obtained from every sorted gammadelta sample. TCRdb redid clone calling on the multiplex PCR reads using CATT. This table has around 50,000 delta-chain clones, around 1.5% appearing once. The germline V gene has CDR1 TVYSNPD and CDR2 GDNSRS (reference sequence). V lost 3 bases and J lost 1; bases outside the gene matches: 29. The CDR3 runs to 21 residues. This clone was counted at least ten times. What it binds is unknown. The identical CDR3 is also encoded by other nucleotide sequences in the sample. Flow sorting of PBMC yielded separate Vgamma9/Vdelta2+ and Vdelta2-negative gammadelta T cell populations for bulk repertoire analysis.

This chain connects TRDV3 to TRDJ1, with 7 bases aligning to TRDD3. This sequence originates from a pool of human donors (malaria-infected and uninfected, not separated). The sample taken for sequencing was gamma-delta T cells from blood. The CDR3 DNA reads as TGTGCCTTCGAATCCAGCCTTCGTAGGTCCTGGGGGCCCTCCCGCACCGATAAACTCATCTTT. Protein sequence: CAFESSLRRSWGPSRTDKLIF.